Sequencing of this TCR beta chain was carried out in a study of blood T cell repertoires in COVID-19. Looking at the study overall: Acute-phase and convalescent COVID-19 samples originated in the United States, Italy and Spain. Sources were T cells, B-cell-depleted T cells, or PBMCs; the material itself was cDNA or gDNA.

CDR3 length: 13 amino acids. Germline assignment: CDR1 KGHDR and CDR2 SFDVKD. V lost 5 bases, J lost 2 bases, and 9 bases lay in between. Authors' analysis steps: Scientists estimated how many nucleated cells there were by amplifying reference gene primers. Sequenced by immunoSEQ multiplex PCR; TCRdb stores in-frame clones only, minus some. V and J calls and clone size are those listed in that table; D and trimming were worked out from the DNA. The profile shows around 250,000 clones, 70% to 90% of them singletons. This TCR was recovered from a human donor in a cohort sampled during active COVID-19. Sequencing was carried out using peripheral blood. The chain recombines TRBV24-1 with TRBJ2-7, with a possible D match to TRBD2 (5 bases). The CDR3 DNA reads as TGTGCCACCAGTGGAACCGGGGCCTACGAGCAGTACTTC. Its protein product is CATSGTGAYEQYF.